This T cell receptor (beta chain) was profiled in a study of OX40 agonist ivuxolimab in advanced cancers. Study details: Ivuxolimab, which patients received intravenously every 2 weeks, was dosed at 0.01 to 10 mg/kg. Findings and caveats of the study: Both CD4+ and CD8+ T cell populations in blood had undergone clonal expansion by week 6 at 0.1 to 3.0 mg/kg. Expansion of clones was among the lowest in partial responders at 0.1-3.0 mg/kg. Antigen specificity of clonally expanded peripheral T cells was not established.

Sequencing used immunoSEQ multiplex PCR; TCRdb keeps in-frame clones, though not all of them. The sample has over 150,000 clones, 90% to 95% seen once. Remarks on this clone: The antigen is not known.

The CDR3 has 16 residues. V trimming: 4 bases; J trimming: 4 bases; junction bases outside the gene matches: 8. The germline V gene encodes CDR1 MGHRA and CDR2 YSYEKL. This TCR was recovered from an adult with an advanced solid tumor such as melanoma, head and neck, liver or kidney cancer. This rearrangement joins TRBV4-1 to TRBJ1-2, with TRBD1 matching over 11 bases. The starting material was CD4+ or CD8+ T cells sorted from blood, obtained in a trial of the OX40 agonist ivuxolimab. This chain's CDR3 is CASSPDPGQGVYGYTF. DNA for the CDR3: TGCGCCAGCAGCCCCGACCCGGGACAGGGGGTCTATGGCTACACCTTC.